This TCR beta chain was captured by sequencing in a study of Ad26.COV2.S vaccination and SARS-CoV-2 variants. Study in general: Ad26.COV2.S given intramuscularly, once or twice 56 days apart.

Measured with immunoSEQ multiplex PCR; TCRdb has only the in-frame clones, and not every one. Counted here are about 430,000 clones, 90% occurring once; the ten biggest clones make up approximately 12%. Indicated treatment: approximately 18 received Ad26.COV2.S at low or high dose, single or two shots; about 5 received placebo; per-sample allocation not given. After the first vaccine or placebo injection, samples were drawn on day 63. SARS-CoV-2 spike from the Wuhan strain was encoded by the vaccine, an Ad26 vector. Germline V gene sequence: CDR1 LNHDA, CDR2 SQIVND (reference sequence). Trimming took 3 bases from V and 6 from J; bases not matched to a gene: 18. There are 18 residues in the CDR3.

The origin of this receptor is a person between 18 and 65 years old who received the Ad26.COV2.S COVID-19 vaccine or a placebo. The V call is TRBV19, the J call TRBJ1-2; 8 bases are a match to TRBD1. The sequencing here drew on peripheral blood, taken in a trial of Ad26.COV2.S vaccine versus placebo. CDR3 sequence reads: CASSIRLGQASFGNGYTF. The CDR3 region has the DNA TGTGCCAGTAGTATTCGTCTGGGACAGGCCTCGTTCGGGAATGGCTACACCTTC.